This T cell receptor beta chain appears in the sequencing data of a study of identical twins. This clonotype came up a few times. MiXCR, run by TCRdb on the 5' RACE reads, gives a single entry per CDR3 protein. In the table there are around 470,000 distinct CDR3 sequences, 11% to 15% of which are singletons. Germline CDR1 and CDR2: KGHSH and LQKENI. The CDR3 contains 13 residues. The germline V and J ends were trimmed by 6 bases and 2 bases, with 11 bases remaining between them. Separately, the same data were catalogued under a study of yellow fever vaccine responses in identical twins.

Input material: CD4+ T cells sorted from blood. This sequence was found in a woman aged 18-35 years in good health. The gene calls are TRBV18 and TRBJ2-7; tentatively, D is TRBD1 or TRBD2 (5 bases each). CDR3 protein: CASSQGAAYEQYF. The CDR3 nucleotides read TGTGCCAGCTCGCAGGGAGCGGCCTACGAGCAGTACTTC. The full variable domain, rest sourced from reference TRBV18 and TRBJ2-7, is NAGVMQNPRHLVRRRGQEARLRCSPMKGHSHVYWYRQLPEEGLKFMVYLQKENIIDESGMPKERFSAEFPKEGPSILRIQQVVRGDSAAYFCASSQGAAYEQYFGPGTRLTVT.